The 16 T cell receptor beta chains given below trace back to one sample, sequenced in a study of cytomegalovirus exposure and HLA in healthy donors. Primers for the PCR totalled 60 Vbeta and 13 Jbeta. Clones were sequenced by immunoSEQ multiplex PCR, and TCRdb holds only the in-frame ones, with some missing. This sample carries under 200,000 clones, roughly 80% of them seen once, and the ten largest clones take under 1.5%. Sample: PBMCs. Every receptor here comes from a woman aged 25 to 45 in good health and CMV-seronegative.

This clone was recorded once. The chain uses TRBV7-2 and TRBJ2-2; D not certain. CDR1 is SGHTA and CDR2 is FQGNSA in the germline V gene. V was trimmed by 3 bases and J by 3 bases, leaving 14 bases between them. This CDR3 comprises 16 residues. This CDR3 reads CASSLAWSFYTGELFF. The CDR3, as DNA: TGTGCCAGCAGCTTGGCTTGGTCCTTCTACACCGGGGAGCTGTTTTTT.

This clone ranks as medium-sized. This chain joins TRBV9 and TRBJ2-2; maybe TRBD1 (6 bases). V was pared by 2 bases and J by 5 bases, with 16 bases between. Germline V gene lookup returns CDR1 SGDLS and CDR2 YYNGEE. This CDR3 is built from 16 residues. CDR3 in DNA: TGTGCCAGCAGCGTTGGGACATCCTCGGGGACCGGGGAGCTGTTTTTT. It is translated as CASSVGTSSGTGELFF. The full variable domain, rest sourced from reference TRBV9 and TRBJ2-2, is DSGVTQTPKHLITATGQRVTLRCSPRSGDLSVYWYQQSLDQGLQFLIQYYNGEERAKGNILERFSAQQFPDLHSELNLSSLELGDSALYFCASSVGTSSGTGELFFGEGSRLTVL.

The rearrangement links TRBV4-1 to TRBJ2-5; D unresolved. Deletions cut 0 bases from V and 6 bases from J, with 8 bases between. CDR1 is MGHRA, CDR2 YSYEKL, per germline. CDR3 length equals 13 residues. The CDR3 spells CASSQDLRQTQYF. CDR3 DNA: TGCGCCAGCAGCCAAGATCTGAGGCAGACCCAGTACTTC.

This chain joins TRBV7-9 and TRBJ1-5, with D maybe TRBD1 (6 bases). The CDR3 has 13 residues. Trimming left V 1 base short and J 6 bases short, with 7 bases between. The germline CDR1 and CDR2 sequences are SEHNR and FQNEAQ (reference sequence). The CDR3 protein is CASSLEQGQPQHF. The DNA for the CDR3 is TGTGCCAGCAGCTTAGAACAGGGTCAGCCCCAGCATTTT.

The V and J genes are TRBV11-1 and TRBJ2-1, with D perhaps matching TRBD2 (5 bases). In germline, CDR1 is SGHAT, CDR2 FQDESV (reference sequence). The CDR3 consists of 15 residues. V was clipped by 5 bases and J by 6 bases, with 17 bases between them. The CDR3 region is CASSTELVRGNEQFF. CDR3 DNA sequence: TGTGCCAGCAGCACTGAACTAGTCCGCGGCAATGAGCAGTTCTTC.

Here the CDR3 DNA reads TGCGCCAGCAGCCAAGTCTGGCTAGCGGGGGGGCGGGGCGAGCAGTACTTC. This sequence encodes CASSQVWLAGGRGEQYF. The rearrangement joins TRBV4-1 to TRBJ2-7; 12 bases fit TRBD2. The CDR3 loop spans 17 amino acids. Germline-derived CDR1 and CDR2 are MGHRA and YSYEKL. V shed 1 base, J shed 6 bases, and the junction held 10 bases outside the gene matches.

A word on this clone: At one of its ends the junction is not consistent with the germline gene, which may arise from a read error. Other nucleotide sequences from this sample produce the same CDR3. CDR3 nucleotides: TGCGCCAGTACCTCCGGACAGGGAATGGGGTCCAGGTCACCCCTCCACTTT. Encoded protein: CASTSGQGMGSRSPLHF. J is TRBJ1-6 and V is TRBV19, with 8 bases fitting TRBD1. The length of the CDR3 is 17 residues. CDR1 is LNHDA, CDR2 SQIVND, per germline (reference sequence).

The chain joins TRBV18 to TRBJ2-7; TRBD1 matches at 8 bases. Germline CDR1 KGHSH, CDR2 LQKENI. The J segment lost 5 bases and the V segment lost 1 base, leaving 4 bases of the junction unmatched. The CDR3 sequence is 14 residues long. The CDR3 DNA follows: TGTGCCAGCTCACCACACGGGACAGGCGACGAGCAGTACTTC. Encoded protein: CASSPHGTGDEQYF.

This sequence joins TRBV5-1 and TRBJ1-1; D remains unclear. The CDR3 is 11 amino acids. Germline CDR1 and CDR2: SGHRS and YFSETQ. V lost 2 bases, J lost 6 bases, and 5 bases lay in between. The CDR3 reads CASSFGAEAFF. CDR3 in DNA: TGCGCCAGCAGCTTCGGTGCTGAAGCTTTCTTT.

In regard to this clone: The junction does not match germline at one end; this may be a read error. Other nucleotide sequences in the sample specify the same CDR3. V usage is TRBV2 and J usage is TRBJ1-1; D gene ambiguous. CDR3 length equals 15 residues. Germline CDR1 and CDR2: SNHLY and FYNNEI. The CDR3 region has the DNA TGTGCCAGCAGCGAAGAATCTCAGGAGAACACTGAAGCTTTCTTT. Amino acid sequence: CASSEESQENTEAFF.

This rearrangement joins TRBV30 to TRBJ1-1, with 7 bases aligning to TRBD1. CDR1 is GTSNPN, CDR2 SVGIG, per germline (reference sequence). The CDR3 runs to 14 residues. V shed 4 bases, J shed 1 base, and the junction held 6 bases outside the gene matches. The CDR3 is CAWNPGQKNTEAFF. In nucleotides, the CDR3 is TGTGCCTGGAACCCGGGACAGAAGAACACTGAAGCTTTCTTT. Looking up the rest from reference TRBV30 and TRBJ1-1 gives the full variable domain: SQTIHQWPATLVQPVGSPLSLECTVEGTSNPNLYWYRQAAGRGLQLLFYSVGIGQISSEVPQNLSASRPQDRQFILSSKKLLLSDSGFYLCAWNPGQKNTEAFFGQGTRLTVV.

V gene TRBV2 combines with J gene TRBJ2-5; D perhaps matches TRBD1 (5 bases). The V end was cut by 0 bases, the J end by 5 bases, with 10 bases between. CDR3 length: 14 amino acids. Germline CDR1 reads SNHLY; CDR2 reads FYNNEI. As DNA, the CDR3 is TGTGCCAGCAGTGAAGCTTCAGGGCGGGAGACCCAGTACTTC. It codes for CASSEASGRETQYF.

The chain recombines TRBV7-9 with TRBJ1-4; TRBD1 agrees at 9 bases. V lost 5 bases to trimming and J lost 8 bases; unmatched junction nucleotides: 15. The CDR3 runs to 17 residues. The germline CDR1 and CDR2 sequences are SEHNR and FQNEAQ (reference sequence). CDR3 DNA sequence: TGTGCCAGCAGCACAAGGAGGGCTGGGGACAGGGCCGAAAAACTGTTTTTT. Translated, it gives CASSTRRAGDRAEKLFF.

The chain carries TRBV14 and TRBJ2-3; D might be TRBD2 (5 bases). V was pared by 5 bases and J by 4 bases, with 13 bases between. Germline CDR1 and CDR2: SGHDN and FVKESK. CDR3 length: 14 residues. CDR3: CASSGRPSSDTQYF. The CDR3, as DNA: TGTGCCAGCAGCGGTCGTCCTAGCTCAGATACGCAGTATTTT. The full variable domain, completed using reference TRBV14 and TRBJ2-3, is EAGVTQFPSHSVIEKGQTVTLRCDPISGHDNLYWYRRVMGKEIKFLLHFVKESKQDESGMPNNRFLAERTGGTYSTLKVQPAELEDSGVYFCASSGRPSSDTQYFGPGTRLTVL.

This chain joins TRBV5-1 and TRBJ2-5; the match to TRBD2 covers 13 bases. The germline gives CDR1 SGHRS, CDR2 YFSETQ. The CDR3 sequence is 16 residues long. J gave up 5 bases and V 3 bases, and 7 bases lay outside the gene matches. The CDR3 sequence: CASSSTSGGPRETQYF. CDR3 in DNA: TGCGCCAGCAGCTCGACTAGCGGGGGGCCAAGGGAGACCCAGTACTTC.

The chain couples TRBV6-1 to TRBJ2-1; maybe TRBD2 (6 bases). The germline CDR1 and CDR2 sequences are MNHNS and SASEGT. The V end lost 2 bases, the J end lost 10 bases, and 18 bases lay between the germline ends. The length of the CDR3 is 15 residues. CDR3 sequence reads: CASSERERARQEQFF. The CDR3 DNA reads as TGTGCCAGCAGTGAACGCGAGCGGGCCCGCCAGGAGCAGTTCTTC.